A single sample is the source of the 27 T cell receptor beta chains below, sequenced in a study of blood T cell repertoires in COVID-19. The repertoire was sequenced with immunoSEQ multiplex PCR; TCRdb's copy has only in-frame clones and lacks some. The data contain about 270,000 clones, approximately 92% of them singletons. Material: PBMCs or T cells enriched from blood (not recorded which). The source of these receptors is a woman in her late teens or twenties who had recovered from COVID-19.

The chain recombines TRBV6-1 with TRBJ2-7, with 9 positions matching TRBD1. This CDR3 is built from 14 residues. The junction had 3 bases not matched to a gene; V was cut back by 3 bases and J by 3 bases. In germline, CDR1 is MNHNS, CDR2 SASEGT. CDR3 in amino acids: CASSDWGQGYEQYF. In nucleotides, the CDR3 is TGTGCCAGCAGTGATTGGGGACAGGGCTACGAGCAGTACTTC.

This clone came up a few times. The chain is built from TRBV12-3 or TRBV12-4 and TRBJ2-5, with unresolved D. Trimming cost V 5 bases and J 4 bases, with 11 bases left between them. CDR3 length equals 13 residues. DNA for the CDR3: TGTGCCAGCAGTCCTGGGCGAATAGAGACCCAGTACTTC. It encodes CASSPGRIETQYF.

This chain joins TRBV15 and TRBJ2-5; D is unclear. CDR1 and CDR2 (germline): LNHNV, YYDKDF (reference sequence). The CDR3 covers 15 residues. Deletions cut 0 bases from V and 2 bases from J, with 10 bases between. The CDR3 sequence is CATSRDFYSQETQYF. In DNA, the CDR3 is TGTGCCACCAGCAGAGATTTCTATTCGCAAGAGACCCAGTACTTC.

The V and J genes are TRBV27 and TRBJ2-1; 8 bases fit TRBD2. CDR3 length equals 16 residues. Germline CDR1 MNHEY, CDR2 SMNVEV (reference sequence). J lost 3 bases, V lost 1 base, and 5 bases had no gene match. The CDR3: CASSLFGRGVYNEQFF. In nucleotides, the CDR3 is TGTGCCAGCAGTTTATTTGGGCGGGGGGTCTACAATGAGCAGTTCTTC.

The chain combines TRBV5-1 with TRBJ2-7, with D possibly being TRBD1 (6 bases). Trimming cost V 4 bases and J 5 bases, with 16 bases left between them. Germline V gene data show CDR1 as SGHRS and CDR2 as YFSETQ. There are 14 residues in the CDR3. The DNA of the CDR3 is TGCGCCAGCAGCATACAGGGTATCGGGAACGAGCAGTACTTC. Its translation: CASSIQGIGNEQYF.

This chain uses TRBV12-3 or TRBV12-4 with TRBJ1-1; D gene uncertain. V lost 6 bases, J lost 8 bases, and 16 bases lay in between. The CDR3 runs to 13 residues. CDR3 residues: CASSPSGLLEAFF. The CDR3 DNA sequence: TGTGCCAGCAGCCCCTCAGGCCTACTCGAAGCTTTCTTT.

This clone was recorded once. The chain couples TRBV24-1 to TRBJ1-2; D is perhaps TRBD1 (5 bases). The V end was cut by 2 bases, the J end by 6 bases, with 9 bases between. The V gene's germline CDR1 is KGHDR and CDR2 SFDVKD. CDR3 length: 13 amino acids. CDR3 protein: CATSDSRGDGYTF. In DNA, the CDR3 is TGTGCCACCAGTGATTCAAGGGGTGATGGCTACACCTTC.

This clone has just one count. The rearrangement uses TRBV7-9 and TRBJ1-5; TRBD1 might be the D (6 bases). CDR1 is SEHNR, CDR2 FQNEAQ, per germline (reference sequence). Trimming cost V 5 bases and J 7 bases, with 21 bases left between them. The CDR3 spans 16 residues. Here the CDR3 DNA reads TGTGCCAGCAGCCCCGCATCTTGGGGGGGCAGACAGCCCCAGCATTTT. It translates to CASSPASWGGRQPQHF.

The CDR3 DNA sequence: TGTGCCAGCAGCCAAGAGGGGCCGAGAGGCACTGAAGCTTTCTTT. Its protein is CASSQEGPRGTEAFF. The chain has TRBV3-1 (or the pseudogene TRBV3-2) and TRBJ1-1, with a possible D match to TRBD1 (5 bases). The CDR3 is made up of 15 amino acids. Per germline, CDR1 LGHDT and CDR2 YNNKEL (reference sequence). Trimming pared 0 bases from V and 4 bases from J, leaving 12 bases between.

The V and J genes are TRBV11-2 and TRBJ1-2; maybe TRBD1 (6 bases). This CDR3 contains 15 residues. Trimming pared 0 bases from V and 0 bases from J, leaving 8 bases between. CDR1 is SGHAT and CDR2 is FQNNGV in the germline V gene. CDR3 nucleotides: TGTGCCAGCAGCTTAGATAAGGGGGCTAACTATGGCTACACCTTC. Protein product: CASSLDKGANYGYTF. Variable domain in full (rest from reference TRBV11-2 and TRBJ1-2): EAGVAQSPRYKIIEKRQSVAFWCNPISGHATLYWYQQILGQGPKLLIQFQNNGVVDDSQLPKDRFSAERLKGVDSTLKIQPAKLEDSAVYLCASSLDKGANYGYTFGSGTRLTVV.

The rearrangement uses TRBV6-5 and TRBJ1-1, with 8 bases identical to TRBD1. Germline V gives CDR1 MNHEY, CDR2 SVGAGI. V shed 5 bases and J 0 bases; nucleotides not matched to a gene: 5. The CDR3 has 15 residues. The CDR3 nucleotides are TGTGCCAGCAGTCAGTTGGGACAGGTGAACACTGAAGCTTTCTTT. Translated, it gives CASSQLGQVNTEAFF.

The chain employs TRBV2 and TRBJ2-5, with 7 nucleotides matching TRBD2. CDR1 SNHLY and CDR2 FYNNEI come from the germline V gene. The trim removed 4 bases at V and 5 bases at J, leaving 4 bases unmatched. The CDR3 length is 13 residues. The chain's CDR3 is CASSAFGGETQYF. The CDR3 DNA reads TGTGCCAGCAGTGCCTTCGGGGGGGAGACCCAGTACTTC.

The V call is TRBV5-8, the J call TRBJ1-4; 10 bases are a match to TRBD1. The CDR3 totals 17 residues. With 4 bases clipped from V and 11 bases from J, the junction kept 17 bases outside the gene matches. Germline assignment: CDR1 SGHTS and CDR2 YDEGEE. For the CDR3, the DNA is TGTGCCAGCAGCGCGGTTGGGACCGGGACAGGGGTAGAGAAACTGTTTTTT. Translated: CASSAVGTGTGVEKLFF.

CDR3 loop: CASSLGHSQTNYGYTF. As DNA, the CDR3 is TGTGCCAGCAGCTTAGGGCACAGCCAGACGAACTATGGCTACACCTTC. V usage is TRBV7-8 and J usage is TRBJ1-2; D not resolved. CDR1 is SGHVS, CDR2 FQNEAQ, per germline. The CDR3 is 16 amino acids. V lost 1 base to trimming and J lost 2 bases, with 14 bases between them.

Written as DNA, the CDR3 is TGTGCCAGCAGCCAAGCGAGGGCTGAAGCTTTCTTT. Amino acid sequence: CASSQARAEAFF. J is TRBJ1-1 and V is TRBV4-2; D unresolved. Germline lookup yields CDR1 LGHNA and CDR2 YNFKEQ. The CDR3 spans 12 residues. Trimming removed 1 base at V and 6 bases at J, with 6 bases between.

This clone came up a few times. The chain has TRBV7-8 and TRBJ1-5; TRBD1 matches at 10 bases. After removal of 0 bases from V and 5 bases from J, the junction contained 7 bases not matched to a gene. CDR1 is SGHVS and CDR2 is FQNEAQ in the germline V gene. This CDR3 has 17 residues. As DNA, the CDR3 is TGTGCCAGCAGCTTAGCGCGCAGTGGGACAGGGGATCAGCCCCAGCATTTT. Residues: CASSLARSGTGDQPQHF. The full variable domain, with the rest looked up from reference TRBV7-8 and TRBJ1-5, is GAGVSQSPRYKVAKRGQDVALRCDPISGHVSLFWYQQALGQGPEFLTYFQNEAQLDKSGLPSDRFFAERPEGSVSTLKIQRTQQEDSAVYLCASSLARSGTGDQPQHFGDGTRLSIL.

The chain joins TRBV11-2 to TRBJ1-2; D is undetermined. Germline V CDR1 and CDR2: SGHAT, FQNNGV. This CDR3 is built from 13 residues. The V end was cut by 5 bases, the J end by 6 bases, with 13 bases between. In nucleotides, the CDR3 is TGTGCCAGCAGCCCCTTCGGTTCTCATGGCTACACCTTC. Protein sequence: CASSPFGSHGYTF.

The rearrangement joins TRBV19 to TRBJ2-3; TRBD2 agrees at 10 bases. The V and J ends lost 4 bases and 2 bases, in that order; junction bases with no gene match: 3. This CDR3 comprises 15 residues. Germline lookup yields CDR1 LNHDA and CDR2 SQIVND (reference sequence). CDR3 loop: CASSRAGGYTDTQYF. Here the CDR3 DNA reads TGTGCCAGTAGTAGAGCGGGGGGGTACACAGATACGCAGTATTTT.

The chain links TRBV7-9 to TRBJ2-7; D may be TRBD2 (5 bases). The germline V and J ends were trimmed by 2 bases and 2 bases, with 13 bases remaining between them. Germline CDR1 is SEHNR and CDR2 is FQNEAQ (reference sequence). The CDR3 is made up of 15 amino acids. This CDR3 reads CASSLSTPGTYEQYF. CDR3 DNA sequence: TGTGCCAGCAGCTTATCAACCCCGGGAACCTACGAGCAGTACTTC.

The CDR3 spells CAISGTGAINTEAFF. DNA of the CDR3: TGTGCCATCAGTGGGACAGGGGCTATCAACACTGAAGCTTTCTTT. The genes are TRBV10-3 and TRBJ1-1; 9 bases are a match to TRBD1. J gave up 2 bases and V 4 bases, and 5 bases lay outside the gene matches. In germline, CDR1 is ENHRY, CDR2 SYGVKD. The CDR3 length is 15 residues.

This chain links TRBV6-5 with TRBJ1-2; 8 nucleotides agree with TRBD1. The length of the CDR3 is 14 residues. Trimming took 6 bases from V and 5 from J; bases not matched to a gene: 8. The germline V gene has CDR1 MNHEY and CDR2 SVGAGI. CDR3 region: CASSRDRGLYGYTF. In DNA form, the CDR3 reads TGTGCCAGCAGCCGCGACAGGGGACTATATGGCTACACCTTC.

A few counts support this clone. The V call is TRBV5-4, the J call TRBJ1-1; D remains unclear. Trimming left V 6 bases short and J 7 bases short, with 13 bases between. Looked up from germline, CDR1 is SGHNT and CDR2 is YYREEE (reference sequence). This CDR3 comprises 12 residues. Written as DNA, the CDR3 is TGTGCCAGCACCCGGGAAGGGTATGAAGCTTTCTTT. Its translation is CASTREGYEAFF.

The CDR3 DNA reads as TGTGCCAGCAGCCAAGAGGGGGAAGGGGGCGGTGAAAAACTGTTTTTT. Translating it yields CASSQEGEGGGEKLFF. The chain combines TRBV4-2 with TRBJ1-4; 7 bases are a match to TRBD1. Trimming removed 0 bases from V and 7 bases from J; junction bases left unmatched: 8. The CDR3 runs 16 residues. Germline V gene sequence: CDR1 LGHNA, CDR2 YNFKEQ.

V is TRBV10-3 and J is TRBJ1-4; D gene ambiguous. With 6 bases removed from V and 1 base from J, the gap between germline ends came to 6 bases. Germline CDR1 ENHRY, CDR2 SYGVKD. The CDR3 totals 13 residues. For the CDR3, the DNA is TGTGCCATCAGGGGAGGAACTAATGAAAAACTGTTTTTT. It encodes CAIRGGTNEKLFF.

The chain recombines TRBV19 with TRBJ1-1; 7 bases line up with TRBD1. Germline values: CDR1 LNHDA, CDR2 SQIVND (reference sequence). V shed 4 bases, J shed 0 bases, and the junction held 11 bases outside the gene matches. This CDR3 is 17 amino acids long. DNA for the CDR3: TGTGCCAGTAGTACGACCCTTAGACAGGGCGTGAACACTGAAGCTTTCTTT. Its protein is CASSTTLRQGVNTEAFF.

About this clone: This sample includes further DNA sequences coding for the same CDR3. The V and J genes are TRBV10-3 and TRBJ2-2; 7 bases align to TRBD1. This CDR3 comprises 15 residues. Germline V gene sequence: CDR1 ENHRY, CDR2 SYGVKD. V was clipped by 10 bases and J by 1 base; unmatched bases: 9. CDR3 in amino acids: CATRDRGGNTGELFF. In DNA form, the CDR3 reads TGTGCCACTCGGGACAGAGGGGGGAACACCGGGGAGCTGTTTTTT.

The V and J genes are TRBV28 and TRBJ2-2, with 8 bases aligning to TRBD2. This CDR3 region has 16 residues. V was pared by 3 bases and J by 4 bases, with 7 bases of the junction left unmatched. CDR1 and CDR2 (germline): MDHEN, SYDVKM. This chain's CDR3 is CASSFSPRGGTGELFF. The CDR3, as DNA: TGTGCCAGCAGTTTTTCCCCCCGGGGGGGCACCGGGGAGCTGTTTTTT.